This T cell receptor beta chain stems from a study of blood T cell repertoires in COVID-19 (dated by TCRdb to 2019 to 2021). About the investigation overall: Collaborator samples came from the United States, Italy and Spain and covered acute and convalescent phases of COVID-19. The material from the prospective study consisted of cDNA or gDNA derived from T cells, B-cell-depleted T cells, or PBMCs. Subjects who had been exposed to COVID-19, were actively infected with it, or had recovered from it provided the deeply sampled blood TCRbeta repertoires that made up the dataset. The repertoires were made available in a free public database intended to serve as a resource for research on the immune response to SARS-CoV-2. Samples were obtained from the ongoing ImmuneRACE study (first 160 participants) and from 950 to 1,500 subjects provided by 6 global collaborators. A de-identified subject ID, COVID-19 status, age in years and sex were almost always included in the sample metadata. Where available, HLA class I and class II types were obtained from metadata supplied by the sample provider rather than from assay-based typing.

TCRbeta CDR3 regions were amplified from genomic DNA by means of the immunoSEQ Assay, a bias-controlled multiplex PCR. In the paper's pipeline: Nucleated cell counts per sample were estimated from amplification of reference gene primers within the assay. To quantify the absolute abundance of each unique TCRbeta CDR3 rearrangement, sequence reads were collapsed and filtered. For each sample, productive Simpson clonality was calculated as the square root of Simpson's diversity index over productive rearrangements. TCRdb holds this immuneACCESS table with in-frame rearrangements only. Some clones are missing; in checked studies, unresolved V genes explain under half, and the rest has no known cause. That table is the source of V, J and clone size, and D and trimming were worked out from the DNA. The table for this sample lists over 150,000 clones; about four fifths of them were counted only once. Roughly 3.6% of the sample is taken by the ten largest.

Note on this clone: The antigen it binds to is not known. Base qualities are not provided; no much larger clone lies one nucleotide away.

Deletion took 2 bases off V and 1 base off J, with a span of 8 bases between the germline ends. Looking up the germline V gene yields CDR1 MNHEY and CDR2 SVGAGI. The CDR3 holds 14 amino acids from the cysteine to the phenylalanine. Left in the record is the CDR3 DNA by itself, 42 bases read in frame from the first base. On the study overall, not on this receptor specifically: The quantity of clinical and demographic metadata differed by source and by participant and was supplied without curation.

Whole blood was collected in K2EDTA tubes by collaborating institutions according to the institutions' own protocols. Collaborator samples were shipped for TCRbeta analysis as frozen whole blood, isolated PBMCs, or DNA extracted from either sample type. Sequenced: peripheral blood. This sequence uses TRBV6-5 and TRBJ1-1; TRBD1 could be the D gene, as 5 bases match. This TCR was recovered from an elderly woman with acute or convalescent COVID-19. CDR3 loop: CASSYQTGNTEAFF. The DNA sequence is TGTGCCAGCAGTTACCAAACAGGGAACACTGAAGCTTTCTTT.